Presented here are 5 T cell receptor beta chains from one specimen sequenced in a study of cytomegalovirus exposure and HLA in healthy donors. Amplification used 60 Vbeta primers and 13 Jbeta primers. Assay: immunoSEQ multiplex PCR; the TCRdb copy retains only in-frame clones and omits some. The sample has some 150,000 clones; around four fifths are singletons. Sequencing was performed on PBMCs. All receptors come from a woman aged 40 to 50 in good health and CMV-seronegative.

The CDR3 region is CASSQLYVAGSSGNTIYF. CDR3 in DNA: TGCGCCAGCAGCCAACTATACGTCGCGGGAAGCTCTGGAAACACCATATATTTT. The chain has TRBV4-1 and TRBJ1-3; D is uncertain. There are 18 residues in the CDR3. Germline V CDR1 and CDR2: MGHRA, YSYEKL. Trimming removed 2 bases at V and 0 bases at J, with 17 bases between.

V gene TRBV4-1 combines with J gene TRBJ1-4; 7 nucleotides align to TRBD1. This CDR3 has 14 residues. CDR1 MGHRA and CDR2 YSYEKL come from the germline V gene. V lost 4 bases, J lost 6 bases, and 5 bases stayed unmatched. CDR3 residues: CASSPGQRHEKLFF. The CDR3 nucleotides read TGCGCCAGCAGCCCGGGACAGAGGCATGAAAAACTGTTTTTT.

CDR3 DNA: TGTGCCAGCAGTACCCGACAGACAGACTATGGCTACACCTTC. This encodes CASSTRQTDYGYTF. The V call is TRBV6-5, the J call TRBJ1-2, with a weak D call TRBD1 (5 bases). The CDR3 has 14 residues. Deletions cut 5 bases from V and 3 bases from J, with 13 bases between. CDR1 is MNHEY, CDR2 SVGAGI, per germline.

V gene TRBV19 combines with J gene TRBJ2-7, with 9 bases lining up with TRBD2. V gave up 4 bases and J gave up 4 bases; unmatched junction bases: 14. CDR1 is LNHDA, CDR2 SQIVND, per germline (reference sequence). The CDR3 consists of 17 residues. As DNA, the CDR3 is TGTGCCAGTAGTAACGGTGGGCTTAGCGGGAGACTATACGAGCAGTACTTC. It codes for CASSNGGLSGRLYEQYF.

The chain uses TRBV10-3 and TRBJ1-4; D is unresolved. V was trimmed by 4 bases and J by 6 bases, leaving 6 bases between them. Germline CDR1 and CDR2: ENHRY and SYGVKD. CDR3 length: 12 residues. CDR3 DNA sequence: TGTGCCATCAGTGTCGCGTATGAAAAACTGTTTTTT. Protein product: CAISVAYEKLFF.